These 3 T cell receptor beta chains came from one sample sequenced in a study of Graves' ophthalmopathy and Graves' hyperthyroidism. Amplifying from RNA transcripts, the study obtained TCR beta CDR3 regions. Amplification began with first-round RT-PCR using HTBI primers, then second-round multiplex PCR was performed. TCRdb called the multiplex PCR reads again in MiXCR, with one record for every CDR3 protein. The sample has 350,000 to 450,000 distinct CDR3 sequences, about 17% seen once. Source material: peripheral blood. These receptors were obtained from a young woman with Graves' ophthalmopathy.

In its sample, this clonotype was seen many times. This sequence joins TRBV7-3 and TRBJ1-1; D uncertain. V was clipped by 5 bases and J by 5 bases, with 12 bases between them. Germline lookup yields CDR1 SGHTA and CDR2 FQGTGA. CDR3 length: 13 amino acids. The CDR3 bases are TGTGCCAGCAGCCGTACGACGAGAACTGAAGCTTTCTTT. Amino acids: CASSRTTRTEAFF.

This clonotype appeared many times. The CDR3 protein is CASSPGTGGANVLTF. In DNA, the CDR3 is TGTGCCAGCAGCCCAGGAACGGGAGGGGCCAACGTCCTGACTTTC. The V and J genes are TRBV12-3 or TRBV12-4 and TRBJ2-6, with a tentative D call TRBD2 (5 bases). Trimming cost V 6 bases and J 4 bases, with 13 bases left between them. CDR3 length: 15 amino acids.

This clonotype was found many times. The genes are TRBV28 and TRBJ2-7; no firm D call. CDR1 and CDR2 (germline): MDHEN, SYDVKM. The V and J ends lost 2 bases and 5 bases respectively, with 1 base between them. CDR3 length: 10 amino acids. CDR3 DNA sequence: TGTGCCAGCAGTTTAAACGAGCAGTACTTC. Amino acid sequence: CASSLNEQYF. Combining the CDR3 with reference TRBV28 and TRBJ2-7 gives the whole variable domain DVKVTQSSRYLVKRTGEKVFLECVQDMDHENMFWYRQDPGLGLRLIYFSYDVKMKEKGDIPEGYSVSREKKERFSLILESASTNQTSMYLCASSLNEQYFGPGTRLTVT.